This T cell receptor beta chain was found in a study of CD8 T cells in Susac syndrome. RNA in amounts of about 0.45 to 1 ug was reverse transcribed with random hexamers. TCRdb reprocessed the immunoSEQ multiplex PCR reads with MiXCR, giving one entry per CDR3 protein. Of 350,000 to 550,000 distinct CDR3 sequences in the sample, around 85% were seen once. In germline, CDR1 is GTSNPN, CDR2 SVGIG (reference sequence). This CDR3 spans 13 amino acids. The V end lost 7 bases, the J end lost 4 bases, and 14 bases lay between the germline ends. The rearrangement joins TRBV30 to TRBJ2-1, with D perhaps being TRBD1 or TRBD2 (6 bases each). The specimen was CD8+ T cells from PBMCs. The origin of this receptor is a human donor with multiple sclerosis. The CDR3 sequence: CASEGDVYNEQFF. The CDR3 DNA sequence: TGTGCCTCGGAGGGGGATGTGTACAATGAGCAGTTCTTC. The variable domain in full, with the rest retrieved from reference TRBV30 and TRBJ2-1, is SQTIHQWPATLVQPVGSPLSLECTVEGTSNPNLYWYRQAAGRGLQLLFYSVGIGQISSEVPQNLSASRPQDRQFILSSKKLLLSDSGFYLCASEGDVYNEQFFGPGTRLTVL.